The present T cell receptor beta chain was sequenced within a study of blood T cell repertoires in COVID-19. Produced via immunoSEQ multiplex PCR; TCRdb's table is partial and in-frame only. Here the sample spans about 210,000 clones, approximately 80% being singletons. This clone appeared a few times. V lost 1 base and J 2 bases, leaving 17 bases between the germline ends. The germline V gene encodes CDR1 GTSNPN and CDR2 SVGIG (reference sequence). CDR3 length equals 17 residues. Individuals aged roughly 18 to 95 years were recruited from about two dozen US areas. Sequenced: PBMCs or T cells enriched from blood (not recorded which). The clonotype originates from a man aged 25 to 40 with acute COVID-19. The chain uses TRBV30 and TRBJ1-4; D unclear. DNA for the CDR3: TGTGCCTGGAGTGGGAACAGACCTCCTCTTACTAATGAAAAACTGTTTTTT. The encoded protein is CAWSGNRPPLTNEKLFF.